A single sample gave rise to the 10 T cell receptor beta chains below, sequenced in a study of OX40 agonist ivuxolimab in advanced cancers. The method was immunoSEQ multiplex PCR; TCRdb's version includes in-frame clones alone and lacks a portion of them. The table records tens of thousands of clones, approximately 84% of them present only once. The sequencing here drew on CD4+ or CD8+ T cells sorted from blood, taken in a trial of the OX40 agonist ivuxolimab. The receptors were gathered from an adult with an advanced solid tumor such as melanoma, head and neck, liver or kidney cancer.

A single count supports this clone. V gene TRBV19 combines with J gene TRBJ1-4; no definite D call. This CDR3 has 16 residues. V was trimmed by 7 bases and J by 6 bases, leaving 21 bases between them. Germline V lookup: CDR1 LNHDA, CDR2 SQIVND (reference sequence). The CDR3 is CASTSIGGIEDEKLFF. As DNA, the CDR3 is TGTGCCAGTACCAGTATAGGCGGGATCGAAGATGAAAAACTGTTTTTT.

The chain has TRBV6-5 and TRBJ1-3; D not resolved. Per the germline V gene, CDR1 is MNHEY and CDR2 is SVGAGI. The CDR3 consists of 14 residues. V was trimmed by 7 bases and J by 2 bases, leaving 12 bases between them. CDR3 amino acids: CASIKGGTGNTIYF. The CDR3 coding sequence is TGTGCCAGCATTAAGGGAGGTACTGGAAACACCATATATTTT.

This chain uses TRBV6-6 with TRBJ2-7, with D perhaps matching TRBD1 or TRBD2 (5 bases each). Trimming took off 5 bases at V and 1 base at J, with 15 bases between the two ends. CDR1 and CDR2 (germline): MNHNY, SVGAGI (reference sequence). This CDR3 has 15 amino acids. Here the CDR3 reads CASSPNGAESYEQYF. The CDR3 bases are TGTGCCAGCAGTCCGAACGGGGCCGAATCCTACGAGCAGTACTTC.

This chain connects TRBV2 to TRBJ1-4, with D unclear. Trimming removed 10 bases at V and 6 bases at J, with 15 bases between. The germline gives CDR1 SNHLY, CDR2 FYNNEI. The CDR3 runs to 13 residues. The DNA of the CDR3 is TGTGCCATCCCCGGGCCTCTGGATGAAAAACTGTTTTTT. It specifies CAIPGPLDEKLFF.

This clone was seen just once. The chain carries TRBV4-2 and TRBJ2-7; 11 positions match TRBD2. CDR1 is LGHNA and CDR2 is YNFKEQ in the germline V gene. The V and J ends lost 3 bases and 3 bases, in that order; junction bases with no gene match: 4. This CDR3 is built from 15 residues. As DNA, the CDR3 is TGTGCCAGCAGCCACCTCACTAGCGGGGGCTACGAGCAGTACTTC. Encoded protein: CASSHLTSGGYEQYF.

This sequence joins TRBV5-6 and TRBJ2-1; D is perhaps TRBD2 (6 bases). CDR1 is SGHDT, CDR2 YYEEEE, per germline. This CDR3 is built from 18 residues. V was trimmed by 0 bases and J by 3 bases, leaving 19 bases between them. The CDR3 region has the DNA TGTGCCAGCAGCTTGGGGGGGATCTTAGCGGAGGACTACAATGAGCAGTTCTTC. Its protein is CASSLGGILAEDYNEQFF.

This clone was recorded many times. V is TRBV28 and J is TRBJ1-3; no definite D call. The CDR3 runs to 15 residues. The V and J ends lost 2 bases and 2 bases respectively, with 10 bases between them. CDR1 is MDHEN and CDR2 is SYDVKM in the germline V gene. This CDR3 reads CASSLGDRPGNTIYF. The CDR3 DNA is TGTGCCAGCAGTTTAGGAGACCGGCCTGGAAACACCATATATTTT.

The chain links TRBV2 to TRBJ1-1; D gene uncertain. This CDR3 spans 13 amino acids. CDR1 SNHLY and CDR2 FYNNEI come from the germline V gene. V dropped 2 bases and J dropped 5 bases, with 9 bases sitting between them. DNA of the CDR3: TGTGCCAGCAGTGAATCCGTAAGGACTGAAGCTTTCTTT. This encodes CASSESVRTEAFF.

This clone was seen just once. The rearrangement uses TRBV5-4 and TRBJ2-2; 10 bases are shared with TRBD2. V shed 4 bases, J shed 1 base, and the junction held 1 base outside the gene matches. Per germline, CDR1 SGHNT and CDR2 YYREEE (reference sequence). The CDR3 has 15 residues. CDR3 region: CASSPSGGNTGELFF. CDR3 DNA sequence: TGTGCCAGCAGCCCTAGCGGGGGGAACACCGGGGAGCTGTTTTTT.

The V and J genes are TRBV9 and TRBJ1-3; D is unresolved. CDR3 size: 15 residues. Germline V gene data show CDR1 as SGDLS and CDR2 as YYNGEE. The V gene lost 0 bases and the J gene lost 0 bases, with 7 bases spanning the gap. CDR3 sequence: CASSVGVGSGNTIYF. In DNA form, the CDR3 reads TGTGCCAGCAGCGTAGGGGTGGGCTCTGGAAACACCATATATTTT. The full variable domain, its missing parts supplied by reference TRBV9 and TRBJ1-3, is DSGVTQTPKHLITATGQRVTLRCSPRSGDLSVYWYQQSLDQGLQFLIQYYNGEERAKGNILERFSAQQFPDLHSELNLSSLELGDSALYFCASSVGVGSGNTIYFGEGSWLTVV.